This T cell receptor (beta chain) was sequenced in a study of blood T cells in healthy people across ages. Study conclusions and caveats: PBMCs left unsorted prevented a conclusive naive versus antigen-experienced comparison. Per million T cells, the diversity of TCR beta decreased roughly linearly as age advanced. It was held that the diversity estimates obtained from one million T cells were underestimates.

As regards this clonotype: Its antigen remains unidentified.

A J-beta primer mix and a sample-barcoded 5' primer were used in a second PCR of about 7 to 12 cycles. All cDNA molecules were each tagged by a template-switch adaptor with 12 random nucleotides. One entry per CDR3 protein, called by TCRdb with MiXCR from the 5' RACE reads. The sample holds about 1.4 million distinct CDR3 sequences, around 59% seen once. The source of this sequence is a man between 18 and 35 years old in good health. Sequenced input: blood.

The CDR3 reads CASSPLRTSGVTYEQYF. Here the CDR3 DNA reads TGCGCCAGCAGCCCACTTAGGACTAGCGGGGTGACCTACGAGCAGTACTTC. This sequence joins TRBV4-1 and TRBJ2-7, with 12 nucleotides matching TRBD2. J lost 2 bases, V lost 4 bases, and 9 bases had no gene match. Germline V gene sequence: CDR1 MGHRA, CDR2 YSYEKL. The CDR3 is 17 residues long.